The 15 T cell receptor beta chains below come from one sample, sequenced in a study of chemoradiotherapy in HPV16-positive cancers. The table came from immunoSEQ multiplex PCR; TCRdb's copy has only in-frame clones and leaves some out. Found here are 9,000 to 13,000 clones, more than 85% of them singletons; the top ten hold more than 1.5%. Sequences were derived from blood, sampled from a patient who underwent chemoradiotherapy. These receptor sequences come from a human donor with HPV-associated anogenital cancer.

The rearrangement joins TRBV11-2 to TRBJ1-4; D remains unclear. Germline V gene sequence: CDR1 SGHAT, CDR2 FQNNGV. V was pared by 1 base and J by 6 bases, with 9 bases between. This CDR3 spans 14 amino acids. CDR3 loop: CASSLGVWDEKLFF. The CDR3 DNA reads as TGTGCCAGCAGCTTAGGTGTCTGGGATGAAAAACTGTTTTTT.

The V gene is TRBV29-1, the J gene TRBJ1-2; TRBD1 is a possible D gene (5 bases). The CDR3 contains 13 residues. V lost 4 bases and J 3 bases, leaving 12 bases between the germline ends. Germline V gene sequence: CDR1 SQVTM, CDR2 ANQGSEA. CDR3 residues: CSVGGAADYGYTF. DNA of the CDR3: TGCAGCGTTGGAGGGGCGGCGGACTATGGCTACACCTTC.

The rearrangement links TRBV5-1 to TRBJ2-3; 10 nucleotides align to TRBD1. V was pared by 3 bases and J by 2 bases, with 15 bases of the junction left unmatched. Germline CDR1 SGHRS, CDR2 YFSETQ. This CDR3 is 19 amino acids long. The CDR3 protein is CASSWPRGQGLRDTDTQYF. The CDR3 DNA follows: TGCGCCAGCAGCTGGCCCCGGGGACAGGGGTTGAGAGACACAGATACGCAGTATTTT. Filled out from reference TRBV5-1 and TRBJ2-3, the complete variable domain reads KAGVTQTPRYLIKTRGQQVTLSCSPISGHRSVSWYQQTPGQGLQFLFEYFSETQRNKGNFPGRFSGRQFSNSRSEMNVSTLELGDSALYLCASSWPRGQGLRDTDTQYFGPGTRLTVL.

The chain couples TRBV5-1 to TRBJ1-1, with D possibly being TRBD1 (6 bases). The ends were cut back, 2 bases at V and 5 bases at J, with 10 bases in the middle. The germline gives CDR1 SGHRS, CDR2 YFSETQ. CDR3 length: 13 amino acids. CDR3 sequence: CASSFQGRTEAFF. The CDR3 DNA reads TGCGCCAGCAGCTTTCAGGGGCGGACTGAAGCTTTCTTT.

The chain couples TRBV7-9 to TRBJ2-7, with 7 bases lining up with TRBD2. There are 15 residues in the CDR3. V lost 5 bases, J lost 2 bases, and 9 bases stayed unmatched. CDR1 is SEHNR and CDR2 is FQNEAQ in the germline V gene (reference sequence). CDR3 in amino acids: CASSGPGTTPYEQYF. The CDR3 DNA is TGTGCCAGCAGCGGGCCCGGGACTACTCCCTACGAGCAGTACTTC.

The V gene is TRBV4-1, the J gene TRBJ2-7, with D hard to call. V was trimmed by 1 base and J by 4 bases, leaving 14 bases between them. The CDR3 length is 15 residues. The V gene's germline CDR1 is MGHRA and CDR2 YSYEKL. Here the CDR3 reads CASSQVLRTTYEQYF. The CDR3 DNA reads TGCGCCAGCAGCCAAGTCCTTCGGACGACTTACGAGCAGTACTTC.

J is TRBJ1-5 and V is TRBV10-3, with D maybe TRBD1 (5 bases). Per germline, CDR1 ENHRY and CDR2 SYGVKD. CDR3 length equals 14 residues. Trimming took 6 bases from V and 0 from J, leaving 9 bases between them. The CDR3 loop is CAISDSHSNQPQHF. The CDR3 nucleotides read TGTGCCATCAGCGACAGCCATAGCAATCAGCCCCAGCATTTT.

The chain combines TRBV5-4 with TRBJ2-7, with D tentatively TRBD2 (5 bases). This CDR3 contains 14 residues. The germline V and J ends were trimmed by 4 bases and 5 bases, with 16 bases remaining between them. Germline CDR1 and CDR2: SGHNT and YYREEE (reference sequence). The CDR3 region has the DNA TGTGCCAGCAGCAGGGCCCGACCGGAGGACGAGCAGTACTTC. This sequence encodes CASSRARPEDEQYF.

The chain recombines TRBV19 with TRBJ1-2; 9 bases agree with TRBD1. The length of the CDR3 is 14 residues. The ends lost 2 bases at V and 8 bases at J; junction bases unmatched: 6. From germline, CDR1 is LNHDA and CDR2 SQIVND (reference sequence). The CDR3 sequence is CASSIKQGAGGYTF. The DNA of the CDR3 is TGTGCCAGTAGTATAAAACAGGGGGCCGGAGGCTACACCTTC.

The chain employs TRBV6-1 and TRBJ2-7; 7 bases map to TRBD1. Per the germline V gene, CDR1 is MNHNS and CDR2 is SASEGT. With V trimmed by 6 bases and J by 4 bases, 12 bases remained unmatched. The CDR3 is made up of 15 amino acids. CDR3 loop: CASSPGTAQRYEQYF. The CDR3 bases are TGTGCCAGCAGCCCCGGGACAGCCCAAAGGTACGAGCAGTACTTC.

V gene TRBV30 combines with J gene TRBJ1-5, with D uncertain. Germline CDR1 is GTSNPN and CDR2 is SVGIG (reference sequence). V was shortened by 0 bases and J by 5 bases, with 8 bases between the two germline ends. This CDR3 spans 13 amino acids. CDR3 region: CAWSVSGDQPQHF. For the CDR3, the DNA is TGTGCCTGGAGTGTTTCAGGTGATCAGCCCCAGCATTTT.

The chain is built from TRBV4-2 and TRBJ1-2; D uncertain. Germline V gives CDR1 LGHNA, CDR2 YNFKEQ. V lost 3 bases and J lost 7, with 12 bases in between. There are 13 residues in the CDR3. CDR3: CASSHTQGRGYTF. The CDR3, as DNA: TGTGCCAGCAGCCACACACAAGGACGTGGCTACACCTTC.

The genes are TRBV6-1 and TRBJ2-2, with 10 bases identical to TRBD2. Germline V gene lookup returns CDR1 MNHNS and CDR2 SASEGT. V dropped 8 bases and J dropped 7; count of bases not matched to a gene: 7. The CDR3 length is 14 residues. The CDR3 DNA sequence: TGTGCCAGCGGAGGACTAGCGGAAAACGGGGAGCTGTTTTTT. This gives the protein CASGGLAENGELFF.

This rearrangement joins TRBV5-1 to TRBJ2-5; D may be TRBD2 (6 bases). Germline CDR1 SGHRS, CDR2 YFSETQ. With 0 bases removed from V and 3 bases from J, the gap between germline ends came to 15 bases. The CDR3 totals 16 residues. CDR3: CASSLGGAWVKETQYF. The CDR3 DNA reads as TGCGCCAGCAGCTTGGGCGGGGCCTGGGTTAAAGAGACCCAGTACTTC.

This sequence joins TRBV9 and TRBJ2-5; D is possibly TRBD1 or TRBD2 (5 bases each). The J call may be incorrect, as the DNA end agrees better with TRBJ2-7. The germline CDR1 and CDR2 sequences are SGDLS and YYNGEE. This CDR3 comprises 15 residues. The CDR3 nucleotides read TGTGCCAGCAGCGCGGGACCCTTTCCCTCCTACGAGCAGTACTTC. Its protein product is CASSAGPFPSYEQYF.